This passage covers 4 T cell receptor beta chains from one sample sequenced in a study of T cells in Graves' hyperthyroidism and ophthalmopathy (dated by TCRdb to about 2019). Library generation was performed with multiplex PCR. These reads were obtained on an Illumina HiSeq 2000. The TCR beta CDR3 regions were amplified from the RNA transcripts. A first-round RT-PCR of the TCR CDR3 used the HTBI primer set with the Qiagen OneStep RT-PCR kit. TCRdb took the public reads, trimmed them with fastp at Q25, ran MiXCR for clone calling and kept in-frame beta chains. Every CDR3 protein is listed once, alongside the most common genes and DNA of its rows. The sample table shows around 500,000 distinct CDR3 sequences, and 22% are seen once. The ten biggest clones cover about 53% of the sample. The sample consisted of blood. Receptors were obtained from a woman in her 70s with Graves' ophthalmopathy.

A few counts support this clonotype. This chain connects TRBV20-1 to TRBJ2-7, with 11 bases fitting TRBD1. V lost 0 bases and J lost 7; bases outside the gene matches: 5. The CDR3 runs to 14 residues. CDR1 and CDR2 (germline): DFQATT, SNEGSKA (reference sequence). CDR3 nucleotide sequence: TGCAGTGCTAGAGATCTGGACAGGGGGCCAGAGCAGTACTTC. Translated: CSARDLDRGPEQYF.

The chain recombines TRBV12-3 or TRBV12-4 with TRBJ2-7; 7 bases fit TRBD1. The V and J ends lost 6 bases and 2 bases, in that order; junction bases with no gene match: 4. This CDR3 is built from 13 residues. CDR3 DNA: TGTGCCAGCAGACTCCAGGGGGCCTACGAGCAGTACTTC. Encoded protein: CASRLQGAYEQYF.

The sample holds a few counts of this clonotype. The V gene is TRBV6-5, the J gene TRBJ1-5; no definite D call. The CDR3 consists of 13 residues. V gave up 0 bases and J gave up 6 bases, with 6 bases separating them. Germline V gives CDR1 MNHEY, CDR2 SVGAGI. This CDR3 reads CASSYSALQPQHF. CDR3 sequence (DNA): TGTGCCAGCAGTTACTCAGCCCTTCAGCCCCAGCATTTT.

This clonotype was counted only a few times. This chain links TRBV20-1 with TRBJ2-3, with no clear D. The V gene's germline CDR1 is DFQATT and CDR2 SNEGSKA (reference sequence). The CDR3 runs to 14 residues. V was pared by 6 bases and J by 1 base, with 14 bases between. The chain's CDR3 is CSAPTWEGTDTQYF. In nucleotides, the CDR3 is TGCAGTGCCCCGACCTGGGAAGGCACAGATACGCAGTATTTT.